The clone carrying this TCR beta chain was observed many times. What it binds is unknown. The data were obtained in a study of T cells in Graves' hyperthyroidism and ophthalmopathy. Whole-study context: Peripheral blood was taken when the disease was first diagnosed, before any treatment began.

Amplified TCR beta CDR3 regions came from RNA transcripts. The primer set for the first-round RT-PCR of the TCR CDR3 was HTBI. MiXCR was run by TCRdb on the multiplex PCR reads, yielding one entry per CDR3 protein. This table has about 200,000 distinct CDR3 sequences, about a sixth appearing once. CDR1 SGHTA and CDR2 FQGNSA come from the germline V gene. V lost 1 base to trimming and J lost 7 bases; unmatched junction nucleotides: 6. The CDR3 has 15 amino acids. Overall study findings and caveats: Expanded thyroid clonotypes (above 0.001) were mostly also found in blood.

Together with thyroid ultrasound, orbital computed tomography, serum thyroxine and TRAb, clinical symptoms were used for diagnoses. V and J are TRBV7-2 and TRBJ2-1; TRBD2 aligns across 8 bases. This receptor was taken from a woman aged 45 to 65 with Graves' hyperthyroidism. Sequenced sample: blood. The CDR3 DNA reads as TGTGCCAGCAGCTTAGTGGGCGCTAGCGGGAATGAGCAGTTCTTC. Its translation is CASSLVGASGNEQFF.